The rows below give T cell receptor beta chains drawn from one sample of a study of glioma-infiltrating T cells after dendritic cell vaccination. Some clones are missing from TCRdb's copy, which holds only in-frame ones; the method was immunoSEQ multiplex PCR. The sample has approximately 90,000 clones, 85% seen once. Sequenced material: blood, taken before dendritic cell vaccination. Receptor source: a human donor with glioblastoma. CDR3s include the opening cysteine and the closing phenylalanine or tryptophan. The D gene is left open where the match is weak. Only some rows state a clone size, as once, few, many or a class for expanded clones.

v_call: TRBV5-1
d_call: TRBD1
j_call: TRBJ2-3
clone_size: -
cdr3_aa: CASSLRGTGVTDTQYF
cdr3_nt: TGCGCCAGCAGCTTGCGTGGGACAGGGGTGACAGATACGCAGTATTTT

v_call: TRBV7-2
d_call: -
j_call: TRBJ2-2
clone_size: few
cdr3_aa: CASSSPPGELFF
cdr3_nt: TGTGCCAGCAGCTCCCCTCCCGGGGAGCTGTTTTTT

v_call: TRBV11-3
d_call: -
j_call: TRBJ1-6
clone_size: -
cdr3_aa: CASSLQGSSPLHF
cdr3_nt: TGTGCCAGCAGCTTACAGGGAAGTTCACCCCTCCACTTT

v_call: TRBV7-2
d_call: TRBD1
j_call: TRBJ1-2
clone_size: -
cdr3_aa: CASSLRTGGDPLGGYTF
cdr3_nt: TGTGCCAGCAGCCTCAGGACAGGGGGAGACCCCTTGGGGGGCTACACCTTC

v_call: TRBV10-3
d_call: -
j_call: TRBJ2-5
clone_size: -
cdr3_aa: CAISVNRDRETQYF
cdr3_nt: TGTGCCATCAGTGTTAACAGGGACCGAGAGACCCAGTACTTC

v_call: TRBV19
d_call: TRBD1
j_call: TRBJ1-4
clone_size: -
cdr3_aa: CAIASTGVGEKLFF
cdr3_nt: TGTGCCATCGCTTCTACAGGGGTCGGGGAAAAACTGTTTTTT

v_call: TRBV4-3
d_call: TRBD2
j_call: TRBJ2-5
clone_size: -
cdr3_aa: CASSQVTLAGEFLGETQYF
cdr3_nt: TGCGCCAGCAGCCAAGTGACGCTAGCGGGAGAGTTTCTTGGTGAGACCCAGTACTTC

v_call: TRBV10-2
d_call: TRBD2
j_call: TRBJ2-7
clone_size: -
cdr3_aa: CASTQRDGGEQYF
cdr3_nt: TGCGCCAGCACCCAGCGGGATGGCGGCGAGCAGTACTTC

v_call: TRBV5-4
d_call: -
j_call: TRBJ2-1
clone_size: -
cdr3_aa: CASSPPVGSSYNEQFF
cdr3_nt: TGTGCCAGCAGCCCCCCGGTCGGGAGCTCCTACAATGAGCAGTTCTTC

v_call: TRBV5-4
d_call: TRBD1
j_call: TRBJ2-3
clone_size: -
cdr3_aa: CASRPGQVHSDTQYF
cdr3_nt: TGTGCCAGCAGGCCGGGACAGGTCCATTCAGATACGCAGTATTTT

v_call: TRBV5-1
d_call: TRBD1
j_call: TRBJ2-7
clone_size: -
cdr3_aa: CASSPGQGPYEQYF
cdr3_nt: TGCGCCAGCAGCCCAGGACAGGGCCCTTACGAGCAGTACTTC

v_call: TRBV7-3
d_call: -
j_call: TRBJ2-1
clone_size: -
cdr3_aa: CASSLRPNEQFF
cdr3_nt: TGTGCCAGCAGCTTGCGGCCTAATGAGCAGTTCTTC

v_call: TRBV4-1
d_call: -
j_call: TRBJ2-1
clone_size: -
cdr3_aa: CASSLTRDSYNEQFF
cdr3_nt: TGCGCCAGCAGCTTGACCCGGGACTCATACAATGAGCAGTTCTTC

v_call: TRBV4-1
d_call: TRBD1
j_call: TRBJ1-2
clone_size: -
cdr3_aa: CASSQDWDRVQGGYTF
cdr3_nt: TGCGCCAGCAGCCAAGATTGGGACAGGGTGCAAGGTGGCTACACCTTC

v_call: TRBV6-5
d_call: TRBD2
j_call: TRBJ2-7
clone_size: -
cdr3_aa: CASSYSSGGIYEQYF
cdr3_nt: TGTGCCAGCAGTTACTCGAGCGGGGGGATCTACGAGCAGTACTTC

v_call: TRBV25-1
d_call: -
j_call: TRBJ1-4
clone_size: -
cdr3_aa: CASSAAGSNEKLFF
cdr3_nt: TGTGCCAGCAGTGCCGCGGGGTCTAATGAAAAACTGTTTTTT

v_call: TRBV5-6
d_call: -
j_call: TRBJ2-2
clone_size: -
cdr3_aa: CASSLPTGEVTGELFF
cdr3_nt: TGTGCCAGCAGCTTGCCTACTGGGGAGGTGACCGGGGAGCTGTTTTTT